The next 27 T cell receptor beta chains were all read from a single sample in a study of a mutant IDH1 vaccine in newly diagnosed glioma. Profiled with immunoSEQ multiplex PCR; TCRdb holds only in-frame clones, not every one. The profile shows over 55,000 clones, about 83% of them singletons. The time point denotes: baseline, week 1 (first vaccination visit). Treatment indicated: pre-vaccination baseline after standard-of-care therapy. This sample comprised peripheral blood mononuclear cells (PBMCs), obtained from a glioma patient treated with radiotherapy, temozolomide or both. The receptors come from a young woman with glioma. Some clones in this sample may be carry-over from other donors' samples.

V and J are TRBV4-3 and TRBJ2-7; maybe TRBD1 (6 bases). CDR1 is LGHNA and CDR2 is YSLEER in the germline V gene. V shed 4 bases and J shed 0 bases, with 10 bases lying between them. The CDR3 is 14 residues long. The CDR3 spells CASSPGQFSYEQYF. CDR3 bases: TGCGCCAGCAGCCCTGGACAGTTCTCCTACGAGCAGTACTTC.

The chain employs TRBV14 and TRBJ1-2; the D gene is possibly TRBD1 (6 bases). The V gene lost 4 bases and the J gene lost 3 bases, with 12 bases spanning the gap. Germline V CDR1 and CDR2: SGHDN, FVKESK. CDR3 length: 14 residues. The CDR3 reads CASSPLTGHYGYTF. As DNA, the CDR3 is TGTGCCAGCAGCCCATTGACAGGCCACTATGGCTACACCTTC.

The genes are TRBV5-1 and TRBJ2-7; tentatively, D is TRBD2 (5 bases). The germline V and J ends were trimmed by 1 base and 4 bases, with 15 bases remaining between them. Germline V gene data show CDR1 as SGHRS and CDR2 as YFSETQ. This CDR3 spans 15 amino acids. CDR3 nucleotides: TGCGCCAGCAGCTTGTGGCGGGCTGGGTCGTACGAGCAGTACTTC. It specifies CASSLWRAGSYEQYF.

The chain is built from TRBV6-6 and TRBJ1-2; a weak D match, TRBD1 (5 bases). Germline V gives CDR1 MNHNY, CDR2 SVGAGI (reference sequence). The V gene lost 0 bases and the J gene lost 11 bases, with 19 bases spanning the gap. The CDR3 is made up of 15 amino acids. CDR3 in amino acids: CASSYSGGKADRYTF. CDR3 nucleotides: TGTGCCAGCAGTTACTCGGGGGGAAAAGCCGATAGGTACACCTTC.

The CDR3 protein is CASSYTWDTFYEQYF. Written as DNA, the CDR3 is TGTGCCAGCAGTTACACTTGGGACACCTTCTACGAGCAGTACTTC. The V gene is TRBV6-5, the J gene TRBJ2-7, with D tentatively TRBD1 (6 bases). Germline V gives CDR1 MNHEY, CDR2 SVGAGI. V lost 2 bases, J lost 3 bases, and 14 bases lay in between. This CDR3 comprises 15 residues.

The gene calls are TRBV6-1 and TRBJ2-2, with D maybe TRBD1 (5 bases). The germline gives CDR1 MNHNS, CDR2 SASEGT. Between the trimmed V and J ends, which lost 5 bases and 6 bases, there was a span of 10 bases. The CDR3 is 13 residues long. The CDR3 DNA reads as TGTGCCAGCAGTCCCCAGGGCCCCGGGGAGCTGTTTTTT. Translating it yields CASSPQGPGELFF.

The table lists this clone with a few counts. The gene calls are TRBV20-1 and TRBJ1-1, with no clear D. Germline V gene sequence: CDR1 DFQATT, CDR2 SNEGSKA (reference sequence). This CDR3 is 11 amino acids long. V lost 1 base to trimming and J lost 2 bases, with 2 bases between them. The DNA of the CDR3 is TGCAGTGCTAGAGCTAACACTGAAGCTTTCTTT. It encodes CSARANTEAFF.

V and J are TRBV7-9 and TRBJ1-2; D is uncertain. The CDR3 sequence is 13 residues long. Germline V gives CDR1 SEHNR, CDR2 FQNEAQ (reference sequence). Trimming shortened V by 0 bases and J by 5 bases, and 7 bases separated the two germline ends. Written as DNA, the CDR3 is TGTGCCAGCAGCTTAGCGGGCGCTTATGGCTACACCTTC. It is translated as CASSLAGAYGYTF.

This chain uses TRBV30 with TRBJ2-3, with a weak D call TRBD2 (6 bases). The germline V and J ends were trimmed by 1 base and 1 base, with 12 bases remaining between them. This CDR3 is 15 amino acids long. Germline V gene lookup returns CDR1 GTSNPN and CDR2 SVGIG (reference sequence). CDR3 sequence: CAWSEGLAGTDTQYF. The CDR3 DNA is TGTGCCTGGAGTGAGGGACTCGCGGGCACAGATACGCAGTATTTT.

This chain links TRBV28 with TRBJ2-2; 8 bases line up with TRBD2. This CDR3 comprises 15 residues. Germline V gene sequence: CDR1 MDHEN, CDR2 SYDVKM. V shed 9 bases, J shed 1 base, and the junction held 7 bases outside the gene matches. CDR3 bases: TGTGCCAGTAGGACTAGCCTTATGAACACCGGGGAGCTGTTTTTT. The encoded protein is CASRTSLMNTGELFF.

The chain is built from TRBV7-8 and TRBJ2-2, with a possible D match to TRBD2 (5 bases). The germline V gene encodes CDR1 SGHVS and CDR2 FQNEAQ. This CDR3 is built from 12 residues. The CDR3: CGGSANTGELFF. DNA for the CDR3: TGTGGGGGTAGCGCTAACACCGGGGAGCTGTTTTTT.

This chain links TRBV29-1 with TRBJ2-5; TRBD2 agrees at 7 bases. Germline CDR1 reads SQVTM; CDR2 reads ANQGSEA. Trimming at V came to 7 bases and at J to 1 base, leaving 15 bases not matched to a gene. This CDR3 contains 16 residues. This CDR3 is CSARGGLAVTQETQYF. Here the CDR3 DNA reads TGCAGCGCCCGGGGAGGGCTAGCGGTAACCCAAGAGACCCAGTACTTC.

The chain joins TRBV4-2 to TRBJ1-1; a possible D gene is TRBD1 (5 bases). V lost 1 base, J lost 11 bases, and 17 bases lay in between. Germline V gene data show CDR1 as LGHNA and CDR2 as YNFKEQ. The CDR3 totals 14 residues. CDR3 nucleotides: TGTGCCAGCAGCCAAGTATCCAGGGAGGACGTGGCTTTCTTT. It encodes CASSQVSREDVAFF.

The chain links TRBV5-5 to TRBJ1-1, with 8 bases lining up with TRBD1. Looked up from germline, CDR1 is SGHKS and CDR2 is YYEKEE (reference sequence). The V and J ends lost 3 bases and 6 bases, in that order; junction bases with no gene match: 7. This CDR3 is 14 amino acids long. The CDR3 loop reads CASSSSGGWPEAFF. The CDR3, as DNA: TGTGCCAGCAGCTCTTCAGGGGGCTGGCCTGAAGCTTTCTTT.

This chain joins TRBV25-1 and TRBJ1-4, with 8 bases fitting TRBD1. The V and J ends lost 4 bases and 5 bases, in that order; junction bases with no gene match: 3. Germline loops: CDR1 MGHDK, CDR2 SYGVNS. The CDR3 loop spans 14 amino acids. CDR3 bases: TGTGCCAGCAGTGGGACAGGGAAGAATGAAAAACTGTTTTTT. It is translated as CASSGTGKNEKLFF.

The chain carries TRBV7-2 and TRBJ1-5, with 7 positions matching TRBD1. The V segment lost 1 base and the J segment 7 bases; nucleotides outside the gene matches: 4. The germline CDR1 and CDR2 sequences are SGHTA and FQGNSA. This CDR3 spans 14 amino acids. The CDR3 spells CASSLDRGRQPQHF. The DNA for the CDR3 is TGTGCCAGCAGCTTAGACAGGGGAAGACAGCCCCAGCATTTT.

This chain uses TRBV27 with TRBJ2-3, with 10 positions matching TRBD2. The trim removed 0 bases at V and 4 bases at J, leaving 1 base unmatched. The CDR3 consists of 15 residues. Germline CDR1 reads MNHEY; CDR2 reads SMNVEV (reference sequence). The DNA for the CDR3 is TGTGCCAGCAGTTTATCTAGCGGGAGGTCAGATACGCAGTATTTT. Translation gives CASSLSSGRSDTQYF.

The chain joins TRBV6-5 to TRBJ1-1; D remains unclear. The CDR3 extends over 14 amino acids. Germline V gene lookup returns CDR1 MNHEY and CDR2 SVGAGI. Trimming stripped 4 bases from V and 5 bases from J, with 14 bases between. CDR3 sequence (DNA): TGTGCCAGCAGTTCTACATTGAGGAGGACTGAAGCTTTCTTT. It yields the protein CASSSTLRRTEAFF.

The gene calls are TRBV18 and TRBJ2-3; no definite D call. The CDR3 runs 11 residues. Germline V gives CDR1 KGHSH, CDR2 LQKENI. V lost 9 bases, J lost 5 bases, and 9 bases lay in between. CDR3 coding DNA: TGTGCCAGTAGTCAAGTAGATACGCAGTATTTT. Its protein is CASSQVDTQYF.

This clone was observed a single time. The chain couples TRBV5-6 to TRBJ1-5, with unresolved D. V dropped 0 bases and J dropped 6 bases, with 13 bases sitting between them. This CDR3 spans 15 amino acids. CDR1 and CDR2 from the germline V gene are SGHDT and YYEEEE. The CDR3 nucleotides are TGTGCCAGCAGCTTGGGAGGGAGGGCGACTCAGCCCCAGCATTTT. It translates to CASSLGGRATQPQHF.

The chain links TRBV9 to TRBJ1-2; D gene ambiguous. The CDR3 sequence is 15 residues long. V shed 0 bases and J shed 3 bases, with 12 bases lying between them. CDR1 and CDR2 (germline): SGDLS, YYNGEE. The CDR3 region has the DNA TGTGCCAGCAGCGTAGGTCCCGGGCGGGACTATGGCTACACCTTC. It is translated as CASSVGPGRDYGYTF.

The rearrangement uses TRBV12-5 and TRBJ2-1; D is unclear. CDR1 and CDR2 (germline): LGHNT, FRNRAP. The length of the CDR3 is 12 residues. V was trimmed by 3 bases and J by 8 bases, leaving 8 bases between them. As DNA, the CDR3 is TGTGCTAGTGGTTTACTTCTTCATGAGCAGTTCTTC. Its translation: CASGLLLHEQFF.

V is TRBV21-1 and J is TRBJ2-2; the table calls TRBD2, which could not be checked here. TRBV21-1 is reported as a pseudogene. This CDR3 contains 13 residues. The CDR3 spells CASQLGDTGELFF. CDR3 nucleotides: TGTGCCAGCCAGCTGGGAGACACCGGGGAGCTGTTTTTT.

V is TRBV5-1 and J is TRBJ2-2; no clear D. The V end lost 5 bases, the J end lost 2 bases, and 10 bases lay between the germline ends. The CDR3 contains 14 residues. CDR1 SGHRS and CDR2 YFSETQ come from the germline V gene. CDR3 amino acids: CASSERLNTGELFF. CDR3 nucleotides: TGCGCCAGCAGTGAACGGTTAAACACCGGGGAGCTGTTTTTT.

The V gene is TRBV29-1, the J gene TRBJ2-1; a weak D match, TRBD2 (6 bases). Germline V gene sequence: CDR1 SQVTM, CDR2 ANQGSEA. The CDR3 has 15 residues. Trimming removed 7 bases from V and 12 bases from J, with 28 bases in between. The CDR3 nucleotides are TGCAGCGCCTCGCCCCCCGGGACTTCACACTTGGGGCAGTTCTTC. Its protein product is CSASPPGTSHLGQFF.

The CDR3 spells CASSRGGGYTF. DNA of the CDR3: TGTGCCAGCAGCCGAGGAGGTGGCTACACCTTC. This rearrangement joins TRBV27 to TRBJ1-2; no definite D call. Germline-derived CDR1 and CDR2 are MNHEY and SMNVEV (reference sequence). This CDR3 region has 11 residues. V was trimmed by 6 bases and J by 7 bases, leaving 9 bases between them.

This clone was recorded once. V is TRBV19 and J is TRBJ1-3, with no clear D. Between the trimmed V and J ends, which lost 2 bases and 1 base, there was a span of 6 bases. Germline lookup yields CDR1 LNHDA and CDR2 SQIVND (reference sequence). CDR3 length: 14 residues. The CDR3 DNA is TGTGCCAGTAGTATATCGGCGTCTGGAAACACCATATATTTT. Its translation: CASSISASGNTIYF.